This T cell receptor (beta chain) was recorded in a study of blood T cell repertoires in COVID-19. Study-level information: The analysed material was cDNA or gDNA that came from T cells, B-cell-depleted T cells, or PBMCs.

Germline lookup yields CDR1 LGHNA and CDR2 YSLEER. The trim removed 1 base at V and 3 bases at J, leaving 6 bases unmatched. This CDR3 spans 15 amino acids. Recruitment covered about two dozen US areas and drew participants whose ages spanned about 18 to 90 years. Participant reports of clinical history set cohort assignment. Libraries were prepared by immunoSEQ multiplex PCR; TCRdb keeps only in-frame clonotypes and omits some of them. The sample shows 200,000 to 250,000 clones, about nine tenths of them seen only once. Sequenced material: PBMCs or T cells enriched from blood (not recorded which). The TCR sequence derives from a woman aged 50 to 60 in a cohort exposed to, infected with or recovered from COVID-19 (not recorded which). This chain uses TRBV4-3 with TRBJ2-7, with 7 nucleotides matching TRBD1. CDR3 nucleotides: TGCGCCAGCAGCCAAGCCAGGGACAGCTACTACGAGCAGTACTTC. Translating it yields CASSQARDSYYEQYF.